Listed below are T cell receptor beta chains from one sample, sequenced in a study of technical replicates of blood from several donors. Sequencing was performed with immunoSEQ multiplex PCR; in TCRdb, only in-frame clones are kept and a portion is missing. Among some 76,000 clones listed, 95% to 98% were seen once. The sample consisted of T cells isolated from PBMCs. The receptors were gathered from a human donor in good health. Each CDR3 is given with its conserved first and last residue. A D gene is named only where the DNA matches it firmly. A row's size may be missing; if present it is once, few, many or a size class.

d_call,j_call,v_call,clone_size,cdr3_aa,cdr3_nt
.,TRBJ1-5,TRBV2,once,CASTREVSNQPQHF,TGTGCCAGCACGAGGGAGGTGAGCAATCAGCCCCAGCATTTT
.,TRBJ2-1,TRBV27,.,CASSGWAFDNEQFF,TGTGCCAGCAGTGGCTGGGCCTTCGACAATGAGCAGTTCTTC
.,TRBJ2-1,TRBV9,.,CASSDYRDSLLDEQFF,TGTGCCAGCAGCGACTACCGGGACTCCTTGTTAGATGAGCAGTTCTTC
.,TRBJ1-2,TRBV19,.,CASRDTFYTF,TGTGCCAGTAGGGACACCTTCTACACCTTC
TRBD1,TRBJ1-5,TRBV28,.,CASSKQGVNNQPQHF,TGTGCCAGCAGTAAACAGGGGGTGAACAATCAGCCCCAGCATTTT
TRBD1,TRBJ2-7,TRBV6-5,.,CATGAGQGPYEQYF,TGTGCCACTGGGGCCGGACAGGGACCCTACGAGCAGTACTTC
TRBD2,TRBJ2-3,TRBV30,.,CAWSVRRTSGSTDTQYF,TGTGCCTGGAGTGTACGTCGGACTAGCGGTAGCACAGATACGCAGTATTTT
TRBD2,TRBJ2-5,TRBV2,.,CALLAGGPETQYF,TGTGCCTTACTAGCGGGAGGGCCGGAGACCCAGTACTTC
.,TRBJ2-1,TRBV29-1,.,CSAGYLENEQFF,TGCAGCGCTGGCTACCTGGAGAATGAGCAGTTCTTC
.,TRBJ2-7,TRBV19,.,CASSALLEPSYEQYF,TGTGCCAGTAGTGCCCTTCTAGAGCCCTCCTACGAGCAGTACTTC
.,TRBJ2-7,TRBV21-1,.,CASSARWGGSYYEQYF,TGTGCCAGCAGCGCTAGATGGGGCGGGAGCTACTACGAGCAGTACTTC
.,TRBJ1-5,TRBV6-1,.,CASSEISEVNQPQHF,TGTGCCAGCAGTGAAATTTCCGAGGTCAATCAGCCCCAGCATTTT
.,TRBJ2-4,TRBV2,.,CASSVAVRGSTKNIQYF,TGTGCCAGCAGTGTAGCTGTAAGGGGGTCGACCAAAAACATTCAGTACTTC
.,TRBJ1-1,TRBV4-3,.,CASSQVAGTINTEAFF,TGCGCCAGCAGCCAAGTAGCCGGGACTATAAACACTGAAGCTTTCTTT
.,TRBJ1-2,TRBV28,.,CASSPGAMIYGYTF,TGTGCCAGCAGTCCAGGGGCTATGATCTATGGCTACACCTTC
.,TRBJ1-2,TRBV28,.,CASTVTRTNYGYTF,TGTGCCAGCACCGTGACGAGGACTAACTATGGCTACACCTTC
.,TRBJ2-5,TRBV6-5,.,CAAAQGETQYF,TGTGCCGCAGCGCAGGGGGAGACCCAGTACTTC
.,TRBJ1-1,TRBV6-5,.,CASREGAEAFF,TGTGCCAGCAGGGAAGGGGCTGAAGCTTTCTTT
TRBD2,TRBJ2-1,TRBV11-3,.,CASSLGTTGNEQFF,TGTGCCAGCAGCCTAGGGACTACGGGGAATGAGCAGTTCTTC
.,TRBJ1-1,TRBV18,.,CASSPLAGQDTEAFF,TGTGCCAGCTCACCTCTCGCAGGGCAGGACACTGAAGCTTTCTTT
.,TRBJ1-1,TRBV25-1,.,CASHKTGNTEAFF,TGTGCCAGCCATAAGACAGGGAACACTGAAGCTTTCTTT
TRBD1,TRBJ1-2,TRBV27,.,CASSLLRGGRRGYTF,TGTGCCAGCAGTTTATTGAGAGGGGGCCGTAGGGGCTACACCTTC
TRBD1,TRBJ1-2,TRBV29-1,once,CSVENQGAHGYTF,TGCAGCGTTGAGAACCAGGGGGCTCACGGCTACACCTTC
.,TRBJ2-7,TRBV6-5,.,CASSYPKGQGYEQYF,TGTGCCAGCAGTTACCCTAAGGGGCAGGGATACGAGCAGTACTTC
.,TRBJ1-1,TRBV12-1,.,CASSSQVMNTEAFF,TGTGCCAGCAGCTCCCAGGTGATGAACACTGAAGCTTTCTTT
.,TRBJ1-4,TRBV7-8,.,CASSLESLQRRNEKLFF,TGTGCCAGCAGCTTAGAGTCCCTACAAAGGAGGAATGAAAAACTGTTTTTT
TRBD1,TRBJ1-3,TRBV30,.,CAWSEWTGDFLSGNTIYF,TGTGCCTGGAGTGAATGGACAGGGGACTTCCTCTCTGGAAACACCATATATTTT